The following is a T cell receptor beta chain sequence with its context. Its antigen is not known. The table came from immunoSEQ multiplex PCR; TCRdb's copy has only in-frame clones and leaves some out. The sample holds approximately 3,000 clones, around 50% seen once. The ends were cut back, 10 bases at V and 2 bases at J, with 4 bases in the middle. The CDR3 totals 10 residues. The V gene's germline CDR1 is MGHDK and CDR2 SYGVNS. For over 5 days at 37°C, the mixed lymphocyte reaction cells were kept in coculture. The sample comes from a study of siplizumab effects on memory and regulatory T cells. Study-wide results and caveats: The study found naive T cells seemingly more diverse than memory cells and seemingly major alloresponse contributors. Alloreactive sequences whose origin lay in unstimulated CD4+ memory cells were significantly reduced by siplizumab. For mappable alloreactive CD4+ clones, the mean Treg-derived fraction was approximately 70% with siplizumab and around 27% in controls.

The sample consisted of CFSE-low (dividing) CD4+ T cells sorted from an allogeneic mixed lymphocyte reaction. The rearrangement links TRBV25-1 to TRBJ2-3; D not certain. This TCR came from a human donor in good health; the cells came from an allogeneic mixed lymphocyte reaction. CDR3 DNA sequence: TGTGCCACCTTCACAGATACGCAGTATTTT. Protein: CATFTDTQYF.